The present TCR beta chain was sequenced within a study of blood T cell repertoires in COVID-19. About the research overall: COVID-19 samples from acute and convalescent phases originated in the United States, Italy and Spain. In each case, the material was cDNA or gDNA derived from T cells, B-cell-depleted T cells, or PBMCs.

Here immunoSEQ multiplex PCR was the method, and the copy in TCRdb shows in-frame clones only, minus some. Here the sample spans under 200,000 clones, 70% to 85% being singletons. V gave up 9 bases and J gave up 4 bases; unmatched junction bases: 4. The length of the CDR3 is 12 residues. Germline V gene sequence: CDR1 SGHAT, CDR2 FQNNGV. Participants had their cohort set by participant-reported clinical history. The sequenced sample was PBMCs or T cells enriched from blood (not recorded which). The J gene is TRBJ2-3, the V gene TRBV11-2; TRBD1 matches at 7 bases. The clonotype originates from a woman between 55 and 75 years old with acute COVID-19. The CDR3 bases are TGTGCCAGTGGGACAGACCCAGATACGCAGTATTTT. Amino acid sequence: CASGTDPDTQYF.